The 21 T cell receptor beta chains in this list originate from one sample, sequenced in a study of cytomegalovirus exposure and HLA in healthy donors. The PCR was carried out with 60 Vbeta primers and 13 Jbeta primers. Assay used: immunoSEQ multiplex PCR; TCRdb lists only in-frame clones, some missing. This table holds tens of thousands of clones, just under 80% found once. What was sequenced was PBMCs. These receptors were collected from a man aged 35 to 55 in good health and CMV-seronegative.

Only a few counts were recorded for this clone. The genes are TRBV19 and TRBJ2-5; TRBD2 agrees at 14 bases. The CDR3 contains 16 residues. In germline, CDR1 is LNHDA, CDR2 SQIVND (reference sequence). The junction had 9 bases not matched to a gene; V was cut back by 7 bases and J by 5 bases. The CDR3 is CASTGTSGSLWETQYF. The DNA of the CDR3 is TGTGCCAGTACCGGGACTAGCGGGAGTTTGTGGGAGACCCAGTACTTC.

J is TRBJ2-5 and V is TRBV7-2; 12 bases line up with TRBD2. Germline CDR1 SGHTA, CDR2 FQGNSA. The V segment lost 6 bases and the J segment 3 bases; nucleotides outside the gene matches: 8. This CDR3 is built from 16 residues. The CDR3 loop is CASSVASGRVEETQYF. CDR3 nucleotide sequence: TGTGCCAGCAGTGTGGCTAGCGGGAGGGTGGAAGAGACCCAGTACTTC.

This chain joins TRBV7-9 and TRBJ2-3; 9 nucleotides match TRBD1. Germline V gives CDR1 SEHNR, CDR2 FQNEAQ (reference sequence). V was pared by 3 bases and J by 2 bases, with 6 bases of the junction left unmatched. The CDR3 loop spans 16 amino acids. The CDR3 DNA follows: TGTGCCAGCAGCTTGGACAGGGGAACAACCACAGATACGCAGTATTTT. Its protein is CASSLDRGTTTDTQYF.

The chain employs TRBV11-2 and TRBJ2-5; possibly TRBD2 for D (5 bases). The CDR3 spans 11 residues. Germline CDR1 is SGHAT and CDR2 is FQNNGV. Trimming cost V 0 bases and J 11 bases, with 7 bases left between them. This CDR3 is CASSLEWEQYF. In DNA form, the CDR3 reads TGTGCCAGCAGCTTAGAATGGGAGCAGTACTTC.

The J gene is TRBJ2-7, the V gene TRBV2; the match to TRBD1 covers 7 bases. V dropped 5 bases and J dropped 0; count of bases not matched to a gene: 4. The CDR3 runs to 14 residues. Per the germline V gene, CDR1 is SNHLY and CDR2 is FYNNEI. This CDR3 is CASSRQGPSYEQYF. Written as DNA, the CDR3 is TGTGCCAGCAGTAGACAGGGCCCCTCCTACGAGCAGTACTTC. The full variable domain, completed using reference TRBV2 and TRBJ2-7, is EPEVTQTPSHQVTQMGQEVILRCVPISNHLYFYWYRQILGQKVEFLVSFYNNEISEKSEIFDDQFSVERPDGSNFTLKIRSTKLEDSAMYFCASSRQGPSYEQYFGPGTRLTVT.

The J gene is TRBJ2-1, the V gene TRBV28, with D possibly TRBD2 on 5 matching bases. The CDR3 extends over 13 amino acids. CDR1 MDHEN and CDR2 SYDVKM come from the germline V gene. With 6 bases removed from V and 5 bases from J, the gap between germline ends came to 11 bases. The CDR3 DNA is TGTGCCAGCAGCGCCGGAGGTGACAATGAGCAGTTCTTC. Its translation is CASSAGGDNEQFF. The entire variable domain, with the rest obtained from reference TRBV28 and TRBJ2-1, is as follows: DVKVTQSSRYLVKRTGEKVFLECVQDMDHENMFWYRQDPGLGLRLIYFSYDVKMKEKGDIPEGYSVSREKKERFSLILESASTNQTSMYLCASSAGGDNEQFFGPGTRLTVL.

Concerning this clone itself: Other DNA sequences in this sample translate to the same CDR3. The chain employs TRBV5-4 and TRBJ2-2; TRBD1 aligns across 9 bases. V trimming: 6 bases; J trimming: 4 bases; junction bases outside the gene matches: 10. Germline lookup yields CDR1 SGHNT and CDR2 YYREEE (reference sequence). The CDR3 has 16 amino acids. The CDR3 protein is CASNQLGQGSTGELFF. In nucleotides, the CDR3 is TGTGCCAGCAACCAATTAGGACAGGGGAGCACCGGGGAGCTGTTTTTT.

V and J are TRBV5-1 and TRBJ2-2; TRBD2 aligns across 9 bases. The junction had 16 bases not matched to a gene; V was cut back by 4 bases and J by 6 bases. This CDR3 comprises 18 residues. Germline CDR1 reads SGHRS; CDR2 reads YFSETQ. CDR3: CASSMTSGAQLGAGELFF. Written as DNA, the CDR3 is TGCGCCAGCAGCATGACTAGCGGAGCCCAGCTGGGCGCCGGGGAGCTGTTTTTT.

Details on this clone: The junction and the germline gene differ at one end; a read error may be behind it. Other DNA sequences in this sample translate to the same CDR3. The V gene is TRBV19, the J gene TRBJ1-6; D unclear. CDR3 size: 17 residues. Germline assignment: CDR1 LNHDA and CDR2 SQIVND (reference sequence). The CDR3 reads CASSRELSTSYNSPLHF. Written as DNA, the CDR3 is TGTGCCAGTAGTCGGGAGCTCTCTACCTCCTATAATTCACCCCTCCACTTC.

The rearrangement links TRBV6-1 to TRBJ1-4; a possible D gene is TRBD1 (5 bases). The CDR3 has 15 amino acids. CDR1 and CDR2 from the germline V gene are MNHNS and SASEGT. V was cut by 5 bases and J by 7 bases, with 17 bases left in between. CDR3 sequence (DNA): TGTGCCAGCAGTCCCTCCTGGGGGGGAACTGAAAAACTGTTTTTT. Its translation: CASSPSWGGTEKLFF.

The chain employs TRBV5-1 and TRBJ2-7; D remains ambiguous. V was pared by 0 bases and J by 2 bases, with 9 bases between. The CDR3 extends over 14 amino acids. CDR1 and CDR2 (germline): SGHRS, YFSETQ. For the CDR3, the DNA is TGCGCCAGCAGCTTGGGCAGCGCTCCCTACGAGCAGTACTTC. This encodes CASSLGSAPYEQYF.

V usage is TRBV7-9 and J usage is TRBJ2-2, with a possible D match to TRBD1 (7 bases). CDR1 and CDR2 (germline): SEHNR, FQNEAQ (reference sequence). This CDR3 spans 17 amino acids. Between the trimmed V and J ends, which lost 4 bases and 1 base, there was a span of 16 bases. The CDR3 is CASSSNRGGLNTGELFF. The CDR3 nucleotides read TGTGCCAGCAGCTCGAACAGGGGAGGCCTGAACACCGGGGAGCTGTTTTTT.

This chain uses TRBV5-4 with TRBJ2-7; TRBD1 aligns across 7 bases. Looked up from germline, CDR1 is SGHNT and CDR2 is YYREEE (reference sequence). J lost 1 base, V lost 4 bases, and 8 bases had no gene match. This CDR3 is built from 15 residues. Written as DNA, the CDR3 is TGTGCCAGCAGCAAGACAGGGATGGGGTCCTACGAGCAGTACTTC. Translated: CASSKTGMGSYEQYF.

The gene calls are TRBV28 and TRBJ2-4; TRBD2 matches at 13 bases. J was trimmed by 7 bases and V by 3 bases; bases with no gene match: 6. The CDR3 runs to 16 residues. Germline-derived CDR1 and CDR2 are MDHEN and SYDVKM. CDR3 in amino acids: CASSLKLAGGGNIQYF. CDR3 nucleotides: TGTGCCAGCAGTTTGAAACTAGCGGGAGGGGGGAACATTCAGTACTTC.

This rearrangement joins TRBV11-2 to TRBJ2-1; 7 bases match TRBD1. V dropped 9 bases and J dropped 8; count of bases not matched to a gene: 10. Germline V gene lookup returns CDR1 SGHAT and CDR2 FQNNGV. This CDR3 region has 13 residues. The DNA of the CDR3 is TGTGCCAGAAACAGGGGCCGATGCGATGAGCAGTTCTTC. As protein: CARNRGRCDEQFF.

On this clone: At one boundary the junction diverges from the germline segment, which might be a read error. The same CDR3 also results from other DNA sequences found in this sample. V usage is TRBV18 and J usage is TRBJ2-5, with a weak D call TRBD1 (6 bases). Germline CDR1 is KGHSH and CDR2 is LQKENI. The CDR3 is made up of 15 amino acids. The CDR3 protein is CASSPPQGTSETQYF. The CDR3 DNA sequence: TGCGCCAGCTCACCACCACAGGGAACATCCGAGACCCAGTACTTC.

This chain uses TRBV10-3 with TRBJ1-3; D may be TRBD1 (6 bases). Between the trimmed V and J ends, which lost 0 bases and 9 bases, there was a span of 12 bases. In germline, CDR1 is ENHRY, CDR2 SYGVKD. The CDR3 has 14 residues. The CDR3 here is CAISESNRAATIYF. DNA for the CDR3: TGTGCCATCAGTGAGTCCAACAGGGCGGCCACCATATATTTT.

In DNA form, the CDR3 reads TGTGCCAGCAGTTACGCTAGCGGGGGCATACTGGAGCAGTACTTC. This encodes CASSYASGGILEQYF. This rearrangement joins TRBV6-6 to TRBJ2-7; 10 positions match TRBD2. Germline lookup yields CDR1 MNHNY and CDR2 SVGAGI (reference sequence). V gave up 2 bases and J gave up 7 bases; unmatched junction bases: 8. This CDR3 is 15 amino acids long.

In DNA, the CDR3 is TGTGCCAGCAAACTTTCAGGGCCCTCTGGAAACACCATATATTTT. Protein sequence: CASKLSGPSGNTIYF. The chain recombines TRBV13 with TRBJ1-3; D is perhaps TRBD1 (5 bases). V lost 7 bases and J lost 0, with 13 bases in between. The CDR3 sequence is 15 residues long. Germline values: CDR1 PRHDT, CDR2 FYEKMQ (reference sequence).

Only a few counts were recorded for this clone. This rearrangement joins TRBV6-5 to TRBJ1-2, with 10 bases lining up with TRBD1. The CDR3 covers 15 residues. Germline V gene lookup returns CDR1 MNHEY and CDR2 SVGAGI. With V trimmed by 2 bases and J by 6 bases, 6 bases remained unmatched. CDR3 sequence (DNA): TGTGCCAGCAGTTACACGGGACAGGGGAGGGATGGCTACACCTTC. It yields the protein CASSYTGQGRDGYTF.

This clone appeared a few times. This rearrangement joins TRBV6-1 to TRBJ1-1, with TRBD1 identical over 9 bases. This CDR3 spans 15 amino acids. V dropped 6 bases and J dropped 7; count of bases not matched to a gene: 12. From germline, CDR1 is MNHNS and CDR2 SASEGT. The CDR3 is CASRGSGTGRIEAFF. The CDR3 nucleotides read TGTGCCAGCAGGGGTTCCGGGACAGGGCGTATTGAAGCTTTCTTT.